Below, 31 T cell receptor beta chains from the same sample are listed, as sequenced in a study of OX40 agonist ivuxolimab in advanced cancers. Method: immunoSEQ multiplex PCR; TCRdb's copy keeps in-frame clones and lacks some. Here the sample spans just over 80,000 clones, 80% to 90% being singletons. The specimen comprised CD4+ or CD8+ T cells sorted from blood, sampled in a trial of the OX40 agonist ivuxolimab. The receptors were gathered from an adult with an advanced solid tumor such as melanoma, head and neck, liver or kidney cancer.

The V and J genes are TRBV6-5 and TRBJ1-2; perhaps TRBD1 as D (5 bases). The germline V and J ends were trimmed by 2 bases and 8 bases, with 15 bases remaining between them. The germline CDR1 and CDR2 sequences are MNHEY and SVGAGI. There are 14 residues in the CDR3. The CDR3 DNA is TGTGCCAGCAGTTACGGGGGTCCGCCTACAGGCTACACCTTC. It specifies CASSYGGPPTGYTF.

The gene calls are TRBV27 and TRBJ2-2, with 9 bases matching TRBD1. The CDR3 is made up of 15 amino acids. Germline-derived CDR1 and CDR2 are MNHEY and SMNVEV (reference sequence). With 6 bases clipped from V and 5 bases from J, the junction kept 7 bases outside the gene matches. The CDR3 nucleotides read TGTGCCAGCAGCGAACAGGGGGCGCTAACCGGGGAGCTGTTTTTT. Its protein is CASSEQGALTGELFF.

The chain couples TRBV5-1 to TRBJ1-3; D is unclear. The CDR3 contains 16 residues. V gave up 0 bases and J gave up 0 bases, with 10 bases separating them. CDR1 is SGHRS and CDR2 is YFSETQ in the germline V gene. The CDR3: CASSLVAGVSGNTIYF. The CDR3, as DNA: TGCGCCAGCAGCTTGGTTGCCGGGGTCTCTGGAAACACCATATATTTT.

V and J are TRBV9 and TRBJ1-6; a possible D gene is TRBD1 (5 bases). The CDR3 spans 15 residues. Germline CDR1 reads SGDLS; CDR2 reads YYNGEE. Between the trimmed V and J ends, which lost 3 bases and 9 bases, there was a span of 16 bases. The CDR3 bases are TGTGCCAGCAGCGCCCATGGGGGGTCGGGTTCACCCCTCCACTTT. It codes for CASSAHGGSGSPLHF.

This clone was seen only once. The rearrangement links TRBV5-4 to TRBJ1-6, with D hard to call. The germline gives CDR1 SGHNT, CDR2 YYREEE (reference sequence). This CDR3 has 15 amino acids. V dropped 0 bases and J dropped 6 bases, with 10 bases sitting between them. CDR3 nucleotide sequence: TGTGCCAGCAGCTTGGCCGGCAGTTCTAATTCACCCCTCCACTTT. This gives the protein CASSLAGSSNSPLHF. The variable domain in full, with the rest retrieved from reference TRBV5-4 and TRBJ1-6, is ETGVTQSPTHLIKTRGQQVTLRCSSQSGHNTVSWYQQALGQGPQFIFQYYREEENGRGNFPPRFSGLQFPNYSSELNVNALELDDSALYLCASSLAGSSNSPLHFGNGTRLTVT.

J is TRBJ2-3 and V is TRBV7-5. TRBV7-5 is a documented pseudogene. There are 16 residues in the CDR3. The DNA of the CDR3 is TGTGTCAGAAGCTCCCCGGTAAAGGCCCTGACAGATACGCAGTATTTT. Translated: CVRSSPVKALTDTQYF.

The CDR3 DNA sequence: TGTGCCAGCAGCGGGAGGGGGGCAAATGGAAACACCATATATTTT. Its translation: CASSGRGANGNTIYF. The rearrangement uses TRBV9 and TRBJ1-3; a possible D gene is TRBD1 (6 bases). This CDR3 is 15 amino acids long. Germline assignment: CDR1 SGDLS and CDR2 YYNGEE. V was shortened by 3 bases and J by 3 bases, with 13 bases between the two germline ends.

The chain has TRBV4-3 and TRBJ1-2, with D hard to call. CDR3 length: 14 residues. V shed 0 bases and J shed 4 bases, with 9 bases lying between them. In germline, CDR1 is LGHNA, CDR2 YSLEER. CDR3 coding DNA: TGCGCCAGCAGCCAAGATCGGTCGAGCTATGGCTACACCTTC. Amino acid sequence: CASSQDRSSYGYTF.

The chain recombines TRBV5-1 with TRBJ2-7, with D tentatively TRBD2 (6 bases). CDR1 and CDR2 (germline): SGHRS, YFSETQ. V gave up 5 bases and J gave up 2 bases, with 20 bases separating them. The CDR3 runs 16 residues. The CDR3 DNA reads TGCGCCAGCAGTCTTCTCCCTACTAGCACGCCCTACGAGCAGTACTTC. This translates into CASSLLPTSTPYEQYF.

This clone came up a few times. V is TRBV19 and J is TRBJ1-1, with unresolved D. V was cut by 7 bases and J by 9 bases, with 12 bases left in between. Germline lookup yields CDR1 LNHDA and CDR2 SQIVND (reference sequence). The length of the CDR3 is 11 residues. Here the CDR3 DNA reads TGTGCCAGTACCCGGGTGTCCCAAGCTTTCTTT. Amino acid sequence: CASTRVSQAFF.

This clone showed up just once. The V gene is TRBV28, the J gene TRBJ2-5, with D hard to call. The CDR3 extends over 13 amino acids. V was cut by 1 base and J by 1 base, with 4 bases left in between. Per the germline V gene, CDR1 is MDHEN and CDR2 is SYDVKM. The CDR3 loop reads CASSLFGQETQYF. For the CDR3, the DNA is TGTGCCAGCAGTTTATTTGGCCAAGAGACCCAGTACTTC.

V and J are TRBV6-5 and TRBJ2-1, with D possibly TRBD1 on 5 matching bases. The ends were cut back, 6 bases at V and 6 bases at J, with 12 bases in the middle. This CDR3 has 13 residues. Germline V CDR1 and CDR2: MNHEY, SVGAGI. CDR3 region: CASSFGHLNEQFF. The CDR3 DNA follows: TGTGCCAGCAGCTTCGGACACCTCAATGAGCAGTTCTTC.

The chain joins TRBV14 to TRBJ2-1; TRBD2 is a possible D gene (7 bases). Trimming cost V 1 base and J 12 bases, with 13 bases left between them. The length of the CDR3 is 13 residues. The germline gives CDR1 SGHDN, CDR2 FVKESK. CDR3 coding DNA: TGTGCCAGCAGCCAAGCGGGGGGCCAGTTGCAGTTCTTC. This codes for CASSQAGGQLQFF.

This rearrangement joins TRBV5-1 to TRBJ2-1; 10 bases map to TRBD1. CDR3 length: 16 residues. Germline CDR1 SGHRS, CDR2 YFSETQ. The trim removed 0 bases at V and 7 bases at J, leaving 7 bases unmatched. The CDR3 spells CASSLAPGQGYNEQFF. CDR3 DNA: TGCGCCAGCAGCTTGGCCCCGGGACAGGGGTATAATGAGCAGTTCTTC.

This sequence joins TRBV7-6 and TRBJ1-6; no clear D gene. Deletions cut 9 bases from V and 6 bases from J, with 12 bases between. Germline CDR1 reads SGHVS; CDR2 reads FNYEAQ. The CDR3 totals 13 residues. CDR3 amino acids: CASTGLINSPLHF. The CDR3 nucleotides read TGTGCCAGTACGGGCTTAATTAATTCACCCCTCCACTTT. The whole variable domain, remainder taken from reference TRBV7-6 and TRBJ1-6, is GAGVSQSPRYKVTKRGQDVALRCDPISGHVSLYWYRQALGQGPEFLTYFNYEAQQDKSGLPNDRFSAERPEGSISTLTIQRTEQRDSAMYRCASTGLINSPLHFGNGTRLTVT.

This clone was counted a few times. The chain carries TRBV28 and TRBJ1-2, with D possibly TRBD1 on 5 matching bases. V dropped 4 bases and J dropped 7 bases, with 16 bases sitting between them. This CDR3 comprises 14 residues. Germline CDR1 MDHEN, CDR2 SYDVKM. CDR3 nucleotides: TGTGCCAGCAGTTCCACCAGGGTGATAGGTGGCTACACCTTC. It yields the protein CASSSTRVIGGYTF.

This clone was found once. The chain employs TRBV11-2 and TRBJ2-7; D is possibly TRBD2 (6 bases). Germline CDR1 is SGHAT and CDR2 is FQNNGV. The CDR3 is 16 residues long. The germline V and J ends were trimmed by 6 bases and 2 bases, with 20 bases remaining between them. The DNA for the CDR3 is TGTGCCAGCAGAACGGTTGGAGGGACCAGACCCTACGAGCAGTACTTC. Translated, it gives CASRTVGGTRPYEQYF.

J is TRBJ2-2 and V is TRBV7-2; D remains unclear. Germline CDR1 and CDR2: SGHTA and FQGNSA. V was cut by 4 bases and J by 0 bases, with 18 bases left in between. There are 18 residues in the CDR3. The CDR3 sequence is CASSSPAASITNTGELFF. The CDR3 DNA reads TGTGCCAGCAGCTCCCCGGCGGCATCTATAACGAACACCGGGGAGCTGTTTTTT.

The V gene is TRBV5-1, the J gene TRBJ2-1, with TRBD2 matching 9 bases. Germline trimming cut 4 bases from V and 8 bases from J; bases unmatched to any gene: 10. CDR3 length: 15 residues. Germline assignment: CDR1 SGHRS and CDR2 YFSETQ. CDR3 amino acids: CASSPEAGGVDEQFF. The CDR3 nucleotides are TGCGCCAGCAGCCCGGAAGCGGGAGGTGTGGATGAGCAGTTCTTC.

This chain connects TRBV7-8 to TRBJ2-7; a weak D match, TRBD1 (7 bases). Trimming shortened V by 4 bases and J by 3 bases, and 13 bases separated the two germline ends. The CDR3 sequence is 14 residues long. Germline V lookup: CDR1 SGHVS, CDR2 FQNEAQ. The CDR3 spells CASSSTGDSYEQYV. CDR3 nucleotides: TGTGCCAGCAGCTCCACGGGGGACAGCTACGAGCAGTACGTC.

This rearrangement joins TRBV5-1 to TRBJ1-2; no definite D call. The germline gives CDR1 SGHRS, CDR2 YFSETQ. The CDR3 has 14 residues. V shed 2 bases and J shed 4 bases, with 12 bases lying between them. In DNA form, the CDR3 reads TGCGCCAGCAGCTTTCAGACAAGCTCCTATGGCTACACCTTC. Encoded protein: CASSFQTSSYGYTF.

This clone showed up just once. The V call is TRBV6-6, the J call TRBJ1-1, with a possible D match to TRBD1 (5 bases). Germline V gene lookup returns CDR1 MNHNY and CDR2 SVGAGI (reference sequence). The germline V and J ends were trimmed by 8 bases and 7 bases, with 20 bases remaining between them. This CDR3 has 14 amino acids. The DNA of the CDR3 is TGTGCCAGCCAGCAAATAGGTCAGGACATTGAAGCTTTCTTT. Protein product: CASQQIGQDIEAFF.

The chain combines TRBV28 with TRBJ2-7; D possibly corresponds to TRBD1 (6 bases). The V gene's germline CDR1 is MDHEN and CDR2 SYDVKM. This CDR3 is 15 amino acids long. V was trimmed by 3 bases and J by 0 bases, leaving 12 bases between them. In DNA form, the CDR3 reads TGTGCCAGCAGTTTTTTGAGGGGGAGCTCCTACGAGCAGTACTTC. The encoded protein is CASSFLRGSSYEQYF.

In its sample, this clone was seen once. The junction and the germline gene differ at one end; a read error may be behind it. This sample includes further DNA sequences coding for the same CDR3. This chain joins TRBV4-1 and TRBJ1-1; D not certain. The length of the CDR3 is 11 residues. CDR1 is MGHRA and CDR2 is YSYEKL in the germline V gene. In nucleotides, the CDR3 is TGTGCCAGCAGCCGGGACACTGAAGCTTTCTTT. Protein: CASSRDTEAFF.

This clone was found a few times. The CDR3 bases are TGTGCCAGTAGCCCTGCAGTGAACACTGAAGCTTTCTTT. This encodes CASSPAVNTEAFF. The chain joins TRBV19 to TRBJ1-1; no definite D call. The V and J ends lost 6 bases and 0 bases respectively, with 8 bases between them. This CDR3 has 13 amino acids. Germline V lookup: CDR1 LNHDA, CDR2 SQIVND (reference sequence).

Here the CDR3 reads CASSVASGGGETQYF. The CDR3 DNA reads as TGTGCCAGCAGCGTAGCTTCGGGGGGCGGAGAGACCCAGTACTTC. The rearrangement joins TRBV9 to TRBJ2-5, with D possibly matching TRBD2 (7 bases). Trimming removed 0 bases from V and 4 bases from J, with 13 bases in between. The CDR3 has 15 residues. The germline CDR1 and CDR2 sequences are SGDLS and YYNGEE.

The chain employs TRBV18 and TRBJ1-6; weak D call: TRBD1 (5 bases). Trimming left V 2 bases short and J 8 bases short, with 13 bases between. CDR1 and CDR2 (germline): KGHSH, LQKENI. The CDR3 is made up of 15 amino acids. CDR3 in DNA: TGTGCCAGCTCACCAACTTATATAGGGGATTCACCCCTCCACTTT. Its protein product is CASSPTYIGDSPLHF.

Points on this clone: The sample holds other DNA sequences that translate to the same CDR3. CDR3 in amino acids: CSASRYNEQFF. The CDR3 region has the DNA TGCAGTGCTTCAAGGTACAATGAGCAGTTCTTC. The chain is built from TRBV20-1 and TRBJ2-1; unclear D gene. Germline V CDR1 and CDR2: DFQATT, SNEGSKA (reference sequence). This CDR3 contains 11 residues. Trimming pared 5 bases from V and 4 bases from J, leaving 6 bases between.

The gene calls are TRBV19 and TRBJ1-1, with a weak D call TRBD1 (6 bases). The ends were cut back, 4 bases at V and 4 bases at J, with 16 bases in the middle. The CDR3 runs to 15 residues. Germline V gene lookup returns CDR1 LNHDA and CDR2 SQIVND (reference sequence). CDR3 protein: CASSTGHSVGTEAFF. For the CDR3, the DNA is TGTGCCAGTAGTACGGGACATTCCGTTGGCACTGAAGCTTTCTTT.

The chain combines TRBV10-1 with TRBJ2-1; TRBD2 matches at 10 bases. The CDR3 loop spans 16 amino acids. Germline CDR1 is WNHNN and CDR2 is SYGVQD (reference sequence). The ends lost 0 bases at V and 10 bases at J; junction bases unmatched: 9. DNA of the CDR3: TGCGCCAGCAGTGAGTCCATTACTAGCGGGGCCCAGGAGCAGTTCTTC. Protein product: CASSESITSGAQEQFF.

This clone showed up just once. This sequence joins TRBV28 and TRBJ2-2; D remains ambiguous. The CDR3 is 13 amino acids. Germline V gives CDR1 MDHEN, CDR2 SYDVKM. Trimming took off 6 bases at V and 5 bases at J, with 10 bases between the two ends. The CDR3 DNA reads TGTGCCAGCAGCCCCTACGGTACCGGGGAGCTGTTTTTT. This sequence encodes CASSPYGTGELFF.